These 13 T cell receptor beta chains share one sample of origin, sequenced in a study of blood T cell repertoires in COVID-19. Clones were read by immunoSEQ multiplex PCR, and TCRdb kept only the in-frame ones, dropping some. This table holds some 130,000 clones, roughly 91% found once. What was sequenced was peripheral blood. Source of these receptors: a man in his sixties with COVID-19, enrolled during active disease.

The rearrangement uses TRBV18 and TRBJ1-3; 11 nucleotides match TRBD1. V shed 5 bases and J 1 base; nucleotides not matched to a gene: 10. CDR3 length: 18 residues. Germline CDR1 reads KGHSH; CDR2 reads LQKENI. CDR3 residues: CASSIRTGGESSGNTIYF. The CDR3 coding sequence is TGTGCCAGCTCAATTCGGACAGGGGGCGAATCTTCTGGAAACACCATATATTTT. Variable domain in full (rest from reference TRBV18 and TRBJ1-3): NAGVMQNPRHLVRRRGQEARLRCSPMKGHSHVYWYRQLPEEGLKFMVYLQKENIIDESGMPKERFSAEFPKEGPSILRIQQVVRGDSAAYFCASSIRTGGESSGNTIYFGEGSWLTVV.

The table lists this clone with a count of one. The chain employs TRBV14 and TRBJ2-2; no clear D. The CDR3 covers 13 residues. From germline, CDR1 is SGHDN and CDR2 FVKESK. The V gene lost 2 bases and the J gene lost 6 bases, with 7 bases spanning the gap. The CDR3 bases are TGTGCCAGCAGCCAATCACTTGCCGGGGAGCTGTTTTTT. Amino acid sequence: CASSQSLAGELFF.

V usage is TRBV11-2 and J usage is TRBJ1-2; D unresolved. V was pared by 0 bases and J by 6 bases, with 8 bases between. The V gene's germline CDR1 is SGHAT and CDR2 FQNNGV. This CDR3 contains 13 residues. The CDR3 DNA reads TGTGCCAGCAGCTTAGATCTGGGAGATGGCTACACCTTC. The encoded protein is CASSLDLGDGYTF.

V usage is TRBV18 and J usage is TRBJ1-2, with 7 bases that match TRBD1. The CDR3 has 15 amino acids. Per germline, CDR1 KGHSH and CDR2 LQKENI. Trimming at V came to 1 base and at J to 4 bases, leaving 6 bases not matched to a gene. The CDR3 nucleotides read TGTGCCAGCTCACCACAAAAGGGGGCCGGCTATGGCTACACCTTC. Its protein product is CASSPQKGAGYGYTF.

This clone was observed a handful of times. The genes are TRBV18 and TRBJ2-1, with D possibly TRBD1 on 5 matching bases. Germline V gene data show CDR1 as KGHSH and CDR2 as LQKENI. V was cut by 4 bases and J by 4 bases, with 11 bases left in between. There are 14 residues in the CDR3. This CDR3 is CASSQRGQYNEQFF. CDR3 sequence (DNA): TGTGCCAGCTCACAACGAGGACAATACAATGAGCAGTTCTTC. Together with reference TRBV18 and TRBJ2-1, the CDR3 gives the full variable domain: NAGVMQNPRHLVRRRGQEARLRCSPMKGHSHVYWYRQLPEEGLKFMVYLQKENIIDESGMPKERFSAEFPKEGPSILRIQQVVRGDSAAYFCASSQRGQYNEQFFGPGTRLTVL.

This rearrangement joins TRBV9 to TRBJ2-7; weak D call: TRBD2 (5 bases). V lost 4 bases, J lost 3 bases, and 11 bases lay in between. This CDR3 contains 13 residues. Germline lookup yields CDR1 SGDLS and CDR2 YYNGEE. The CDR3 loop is CASSSARDYEQYF. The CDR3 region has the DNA TGTGCCAGCAGCTCAGCGAGGGACTACGAGCAGTACTTC.

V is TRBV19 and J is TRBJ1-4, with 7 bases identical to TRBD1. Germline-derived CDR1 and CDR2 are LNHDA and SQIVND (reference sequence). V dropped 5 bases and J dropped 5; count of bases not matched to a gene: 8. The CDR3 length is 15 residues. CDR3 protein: CASSPRTGGNEKLFF. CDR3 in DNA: TGTGCCAGTAGTCCTCGGACAGGTGGCAATGAAAAACTGTTTTTT. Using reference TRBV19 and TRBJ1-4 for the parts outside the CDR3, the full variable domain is DGGITQSPKYLFRKEGQNVTLSCEQNLNHDAMYWYRQDPGQGLRLIYYSQIVNDFQKGDIAEGYSVSREKKESFPLTVTSAQKNPTAFYLCASSPRTGGNEKLFFGSGTQLSVL.

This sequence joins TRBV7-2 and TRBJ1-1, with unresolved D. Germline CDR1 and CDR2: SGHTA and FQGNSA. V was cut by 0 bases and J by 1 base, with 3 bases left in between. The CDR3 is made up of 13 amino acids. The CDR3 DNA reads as TGTGCCAGCAGCTTAGCCAGGAACACTGAAGCTTTCTTT. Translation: CASSLARNTEAFF. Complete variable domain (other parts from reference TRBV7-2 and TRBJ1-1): GAGVSQSPSNKVTEKGKDVELRCDPISGHTALYWYRQSLGQGLEFLIYFQGNSAPDKSGLPSDRFSAERTGGSVSTLTIQRTQQEDSAVYLCASSLARNTEAFFGQGTRLTVV.

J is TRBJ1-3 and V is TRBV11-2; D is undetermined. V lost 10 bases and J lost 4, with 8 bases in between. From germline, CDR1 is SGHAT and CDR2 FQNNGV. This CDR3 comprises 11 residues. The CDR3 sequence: CATGLGNTIYF. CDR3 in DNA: TGTGCCACCGGGTTAGGAAACACCATATATTTT.

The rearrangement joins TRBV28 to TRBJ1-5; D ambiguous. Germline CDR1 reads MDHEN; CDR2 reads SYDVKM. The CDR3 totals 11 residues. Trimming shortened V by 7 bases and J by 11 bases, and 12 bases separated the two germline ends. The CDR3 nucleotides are TGTGCCAGCACCTCCTATCTGTCCCAGCATTTT. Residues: CASTSYLSQHF.

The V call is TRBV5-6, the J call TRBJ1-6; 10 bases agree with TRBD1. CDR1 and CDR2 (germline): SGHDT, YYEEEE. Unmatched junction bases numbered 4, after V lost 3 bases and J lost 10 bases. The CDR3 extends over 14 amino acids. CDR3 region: CASSSRDRGSPLHF. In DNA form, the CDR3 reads TGTGCCAGCAGCTCGAGGGACAGGGGCTCACCCCTCCACTTT.

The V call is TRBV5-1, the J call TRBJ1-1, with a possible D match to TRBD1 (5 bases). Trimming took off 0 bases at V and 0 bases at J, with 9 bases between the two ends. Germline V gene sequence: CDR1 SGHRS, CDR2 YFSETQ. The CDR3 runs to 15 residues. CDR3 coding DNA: TGCGCCAGCAGCTTGGATGGACACGTGAACACTGAAGCTTTCTTT. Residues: CASSLDGHVNTEAFF.

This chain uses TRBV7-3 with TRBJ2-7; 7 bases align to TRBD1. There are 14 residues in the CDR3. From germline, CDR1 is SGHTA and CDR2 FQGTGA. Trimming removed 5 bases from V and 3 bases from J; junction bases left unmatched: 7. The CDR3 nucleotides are TGTGCCAGCAGCCCGACGCCAGGGGGCTACGAGCAGTACTTC. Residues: CASSPTPGGYEQYF.